These 20 T cell receptor beta chains originate from one sample sequenced in a study of identical twins. TCRdb reprocessed the 5' RACE reads with MiXCR, giving one entry per CDR3 protein. The profile shows hundreds of thousands of distinct CDR3 sequences, around 24% of them singletons. This sample also belongs to another study, concerning T cells expressing NK-cell markers.

The sequenced sample was CD4+ T cells sorted from blood. The receptors were sampled from a woman between 18 and 30 years old in good health.

Notes on this clonotype: One end of the junction is discordant with germline, which a read error may explain. This chain connects TRBV6-4 to TRBJ2-3; D unclear. Germline loops: CDR1 MRHNA, CDR2 SNTAGT. The CDR3 is 15 residues long. CDR3 nucleotide sequence: TGTGCCAGCAGCGACTTCGGAAGGGTAGGAGATACGCAGTATTTT. It encodes CASSDFGRVGDTQYF.

This clonotype occurred many times. V and J are TRBV27 and TRBJ2-3; D is undetermined. Germline V gene lookup returns CDR1 MNHEY and CDR2 SMNVEV (reference sequence). The CDR3 consists of 15 residues. V lost 3 bases, J lost 5 bases, and 15 bases lay in between. The CDR3, as DNA: TGTGCCAGCAGTTTCGGGCGGCCCGCAGGAGATACGCAGTATTTT. It encodes CASSFGRPAGDTQYF.

The sample holds a few counts of this clonotype. The chain has TRBV3-1 and TRBJ1-5; 7 bases match TRBD1. This CDR3 is 14 amino acids long. J gave up 2 bases and V 3 bases, and 1 base lay outside the gene matches. Germline V lookup: CDR1 LGHDT, CDR2 YNNKEL (reference sequence). The CDR3 DNA reads as TGTGCCAGCAGCCACAGGGGGGGCAATCAGCCCCAGCATTTT. Residues: CASSHRGGNQPQHF.

CDR3 nucleotide sequence: TGCAGTGCTAGAGATCGCGGGGCTGGGGTCATGATCGCAGATACGCAGTATTTT. Protein sequence: CSARDRGAGVMIADTQYF. The J gene is TRBJ2-3, the V gene TRBV20-1; TRBD2 is a possible D gene (6 bases). The CDR3 has 18 residues. V dropped 0 bases and J dropped 4 bases, with 23 bases sitting between them. Germline values: CDR1 DFQATT, CDR2 SNEGSKA (reference sequence).

The rearrangement links TRBV20-1 to TRBJ2-7; no reliable D call. Trimming stripped 6 bases from V and 5 bases from J, with 8 bases between. The CDR3 extends over 10 amino acids. Looked up from germline, CDR1 is DFQATT and CDR2 is SNEGSKA (reference sequence). The CDR3 DNA reads TGCAGTGCGCGCGATAACGAGCAGTACTTC. Translating it yields CSARDNEQYF.

The J gene is TRBJ2-3, the V gene TRBV7-9; TRBD2 aligns across 7 bases. V trimming: 5 bases; J trimming: 3 bases; junction bases outside the gene matches: 11. The CDR3 contains 16 residues. Per the germline V gene, CDR1 is SEHNR and CDR2 is FQNEAQ (reference sequence). The CDR3 coding sequence is TGTGCCAGCAGCCCCCTCCTGCGGGAGCTAACAGATACGCAGTATTTT. Its translation is CASSPLLRELTDTQYF.

This chain joins TRBV11-2 and TRBJ2-1, with 12 bases fitting TRBD2. CDR1 is SGHAT and CDR2 is FQNNGV in the germline V gene. J was trimmed by 9 bases and V by 5 bases; bases with no gene match: 8. The length of the CDR3 is 15 residues. The CDR3: CASSGRLAGESEQFF. CDR3 bases: TGTGCCAGCAGCGGGCGACTAGCGGGAGAGAGTGAGCAGTTCTTC. Variable domain in full (rest from reference TRBV11-2 and TRBJ2-1): EAGVAQSPRYKIIEKRQSVAFWCNPISGHATLYWYQQILGQGPKLLIQFQNNGVVDDSQLPKDRFSAERLKGVDSTLKIQPAKLEDSAVYLCASSGRLAGESEQFFGPGTRLTVL.

This chain joins TRBV11-1 and TRBJ2-3; D is perhaps TRBD1 or TRBD2 (6 bases each). With 5 bases removed from V and 0 bases from J, the gap between germline ends came to 12 bases. The CDR3 totals 15 residues. In germline, CDR1 is SGHAT, CDR2 FQDESV (reference sequence). The CDR3 DNA is TGTGCCAGCAGCGATGGGGGGCAAAGCACAGATACGCAGTATTTT. It yields the protein CASSDGGQSTDTQYF.

This clonotype was seen more than once but under ten times. The rearrangement links TRBV15 to TRBJ2-4; D might be TRBD1 (6 bases). The V gene lost 3 bases and the J gene lost 1 base, with 13 bases spanning the gap. The CDR3 sequence is 16 residues long. Germline-derived CDR1 and CDR2 are LNHNV and YYDKDF (reference sequence). The CDR3 region has the DNA TGTGCCACCAGCAGGGAACAGGGAGTTGCCAAAAACATTCAGTACTTC. Protein product: CATSREQGVAKNIQYF.

In its sample, this clonotype was seen a few times. V and J are TRBV5-5 and TRBJ2-1; 9 bases match TRBD2. The CDR3 runs to 14 residues. Germline assignment: CDR1 SGHKS and CDR2 YYEKEE (reference sequence). V shed 2 bases, J shed 9 bases, and the junction held 6 bases outside the gene matches. CDR3 DNA: TGTGCCAGCAGCTTTGGGACTAGCTGGAGTGAGCAGTTCTTC. Translated: CASSFGTSWSEQFF.

The V call is TRBV4-3, the J call TRBJ1-2; D possibly corresponds to TRBD1 (5 bases). Trimming pared 4 bases from V and 5 bases from J, leaving 23 bases between. Per germline, CDR1 LGHNA and CDR2 YSLEER. CDR3 size: 17 residues. The CDR3 protein is CASSRSVGGIRLYGYTF. The CDR3 coding sequence is TGCGCCAGCAGCCGATCTGTCGGGGGAATCAGGCTATATGGCTACACCTTC.

The rearrangement joins TRBV20-1 to TRBJ2-1; the D is unclear. Germline V gives CDR1 DFQATT, CDR2 SNEGSKA (reference sequence). This CDR3 has 13 residues. Trimming stripped 2 bases from V and 7 bases from J, with 12 bases between. The CDR3 DNA sequence: TGCAGTGCTAGATCCCCCCCCGGGAATGAGCAGTTCTTC. This codes for CSARSPPGNEQFF.

The V gene is TRBV6-2 or TRBV6-3, the J gene TRBJ2-7, with 10 bases that match TRBD2. Trimming cost V 2 bases and J 5 bases; bases outside gene matches: 6. CDR1 and CDR2 from the germline V gene are MNHEY and SVGEGT. This CDR3 contains 15 residues. The CDR3 loop is CASSYSLAGVNEQYF. The CDR3 DNA follows: TGTGCCAGCAGTTACAGCCTAGCGGGAGTGAACGAGCAGTACTTC.

This clonotype came up a few times. The chain joins TRBV5-1 to TRBJ2-5, with D uncertain. Trimming shortened V by 5 bases and J by 2 bases, and 19 bases separated the two germline ends. Germline values: CDR1 SGHRS, CDR2 YFSETQ. This CDR3 spans 16 amino acids. The CDR3 bases are TGCGCCAGCAGAGTACCAAAATGGACGGCTCAAGAGACCCAGTACTTC. Protein: CASRVPKWTAQETQYF.

Here the CDR3 reads CASSFSQGYGYTF. The DNA of the CDR3 is TGTGCCAGCAGTTTCTCCCAAGGGTATGGCTACACCTTC. This sequence joins TRBV12-3 or TRBV12-4 and TRBJ1-2; unclear D gene. Trimming left V 3 bases short and J 5 bases short, with 10 bases between. There are 13 residues in the CDR3.

V gene TRBV3-1 combines with J gene TRBJ1-1, with 7 bases identical to TRBD1. This CDR3 comprises 14 residues. The ends lost 1 base at V and 7 bases at J; junction bases unmatched: 6. Germline loops: CDR1 LGHDT, CDR2 YNNKEL (reference sequence). In nucleotides, the CDR3 is TGTGCCAGCAGCCAAGTTGACAGGGATGGTGAAGCTTTCTTT. Its translation: CASSQVDRDGEAFF.

The genes are TRBV12-3 or TRBV12-4 and TRBJ1-1; 7 bases align to TRBD1. The CDR3 totals 15 residues. With 6 bases clipped from V and 2 bases from J, the junction kept 9 bases outside the gene matches. The DNA for the CDR3 is TGTGCCAGCAGGGACAGGCAAGTGGAAAACACTGAAGCTTTCTTT. Its translation is CASRDRQVENTEAFF.

This clonotype showed up just a few times. The V and J genes are TRBV2 and TRBJ2-7; TRBD1 matches at 7 bases. The CDR3 extends over 12 amino acids. Trimming at V came to 6 bases and at J to 4 bases, leaving 3 bases not matched to a gene. Germline CDR1 and CDR2: SNHLY and FYNNEI. The chain's CDR3 is CASRLTGYEQYF. The CDR3 bases are TGTGCCAGCAGACTGACAGGGTACGAGCAGTACTTC. The whole variable domain, remainder taken from reference TRBV2 and TRBJ2-7, is EPEVTQTPSHQVTQMGQEVILRCVPISNHLYFYWYRQILGQKVEFLVSFYNNEISEKSEIFDDQFSVERPDGSNFTLKIRSTKLEDSAMYFCASRLTGYEQYFGPGTRLTVT.

This clonotype occurred a few times. The rearrangement links TRBV7-9 to TRBJ1-2; D is perhaps TRBD1 (6 bases). V was clipped by 11 bases and J by 4 bases, with 23 bases between them. The germline gives CDR1 SEHNR, CDR2 FQNEAQ (reference sequence). The CDR3 consists of 15 residues. CDR3 DNA: TGTGCCCTAACGAGGGGGACATCGGGACCCTATGGCTACACCTTC. Encoded protein: CALTRGTSGPYGYTF. Complete variable domain (other parts from reference TRBV7-9 and TRBJ1-2): DTGVSQNPRHKITKRGQNVTFRCDPISEHNRLYWYRQTLGQGPEFLTYFQNEAQLEKSRLLSDRFSAERPKGSFSTLEIQRTEQGDSAMYLCALTRGTSGPYGYTFGSGTRLTVV.

This clonotype was seen more than once but under ten times. The rearrangement joins TRBV28 to TRBJ2-5; D not resolved. Germline loops: CDR1 MDHEN, CDR2 SYDVKM. CDR3 length equals 12 residues. Trimming took 3 bases from V and 6 from J, leaving 8 bases between them. The CDR3 loop is CASSFQRQTQYF. The DNA of the CDR3 is TGTGCCAGCAGTTTTCAGCGACAGACCCAGTACTTC. The complete variable domain, with remaining parts taken from reference TRBV28 and TRBJ2-5, reads DVKVTQSSRYLVKRTGEKVFLECVQDMDHENMFWYRQDPGLGLRLIYFSYDVKMKEKGDIPEGYSVSREKKERFSLILESASTNQTSMYLCASSFQRQTQYFGPGTRLLVL.